A selection of T cell receptor beta chains follows, all from one sample in a study of Graves' ophthalmopathy and Graves' hyperthyroidism. TCRdb re-called the multiplex PCR reads through MiXCR, storing one row per CDR3 protein. The sample holds about 590,000 distinct CDR3 sequences; about two fifths are singletons and the top ten take about 4.2%. Sequencing input: peripheral blood or thyroid tissue (not recorded which). The receptors stem from an adult man with Graves' hyperthyroidism. Both conserved end residues are part of each CDR3. The D gene is left open where the match is weak. Clone sizes are given selectively: once, few, many, or a class where the clone is expanded.

d_gene,j_gene,abundance,v_gene,len,CDR3nt,CDR3aa
NA,TRBJ2-1,NA,TRBV11-2,14,TGTGCCAGCAGCTTAAAGGACGAAGGGGATGAGCAGTTCTTC,CASSLKDEGDEQFF
NA,TRBJ1-6,many,TRBV13,15,TGTGCCAGCAGCTCCGGGGGATCCTATAATTCACCCCTCCACTTT,CASSSGGSYNSPLHF
NA,TRBJ1-5,few,TRBV7-8,16,TGTGCCAGCAGCTTAGGTGCCGCAGGCAGCAATCAGCCCCAGCATTTT,CASSLGAAGSNQPQHF
NA,TRBJ1-2,many,TRBV19,16,TGTGCCAGTAGTATTTTCAAAAGCACAAGAAACTATGGCTACACCTTC,CASSIFKSTRNYGYTF
NA,TRBJ1-4,many,TRBV20-1,14,TGCAGTGCCATTAAGGGACGGGGTGGGGAAAAACTGTTTTTT,CSAIKGRGGEKLFF
NA,TRBJ2-7,NA,TRBV6-5,13,TGTGCCAGCAGACAACAGGGCAGTTACGAGCAGTACTTC,CASRQQGSYEQYF
NA,TRBJ2-5,NA,TRBV29-1,12,TGCAGCGTTGCAGGGTTTCAGGAGACCCAGTACTTC,CSVAGFQETQYF
NA,TRBJ2-5,many,TRBV7-9,13,TGTGCCAGCAGCCTCCGGGTCCAAGAGACCCAGTACTTC,CASSLRVQETQYF
NA,TRBJ2-7,NA,TRBV7-9,17,TGTGCCAGCAGCTTACCTTTAGGTGACGGTAGCTCCTACGAGCAGTACTTC,CASSLPLGDGSSYEQYF
TRBD1,TRBJ1-1,many,TRBV10-3,12,TGTGCCATCAGCCGGACAGGGGGAGAAGCTTTCTTT,CAISRTGGEAFF
TRBD1,TRBJ1-2,many,TRBV7-2,16,TGTGCCAGCAGTCTAAGTCCGGGACAGGGTAAATATGGCTACACCTTC,CASSLSPGQGKYGYTF
TRBD2,TRBJ2-5,NA,TRBV5-1,15,TGCGCCAGCGGGGAGGGAGCAGTGGGGAAAGAGACCCAGTACTTC,CASGEGAVGKETQYF
TRBD1,TRBJ1-6,many,TRBV7-8,18,TGTGCCAGCAGCTTAGCCAGAGGAAGAGGGGGCATAGGTTCACCCCTCCACTTT,CASSLARGRGGIGSPLHF
NA,TRBJ2-7,NA,TRBV24-1,14,TGTGCCACCAGCAGCCTACCGGACAGCTACGAGCAGTACTTC,CATSSLPDSYEQYF
NA,TRBJ2-6,few,TRBV27,14,TGTGCCAGCAGTGGATCAACTGGGGCCAACGTCCTGACTTTC,CASSGSTGANVLTF
TRBD2,TRBJ2-1,NA,TRBV15,19,TGTGCCACCAGCAGAGATATAAACGGGCTAGCGGGACCCTACAATGAGCAGTTCTTC,CATSRDINGLAGPYNEQFF